This T cell receptor beta chain originates from a study of T cell responses to AZD1222 COVID-19 vaccine. The method was immunoSEQ multiplex PCR; TCRdb's version includes in-frame clones alone and lacks a portion of them. Altogether some 130,000 clones are present, approximately 90% being singletons, with the ten largest covering roughly 3.5%. The TCR comes from an adult who received the AZD1222 COVID-19 vaccine. The material sequenced was peripheral blood, taken 28 days after the second AZD1222 dose.

The CDR3 DNA reads TGTGCCAGCACCCCGGGACACCACTCCTACGAGCAGTACTTC. Translated: CASTPGHHSYEQYF. V gene TRBV7-2 combines with J gene TRBJ2-7; D possibly corresponds to TRBD1 (6 bases). The V end was cut by 7 bases, the J end by 0 bases, with 13 bases between. Germline V gene lookup returns CDR1 SGHTA and CDR2 FQGNSA. This CDR3 is built from 14 residues.